The 29 T cell receptor beta chains listed next were all sequenced from one sample in a study of PD-1 blockade in mismatch repair-deficient tumors. Sequenced by immunoSEQ multiplex PCR; TCRdb stores in-frame clones only, minus some. Of 95,000 to 150,000 clones detected, 85% to 90% appear once; the ten largest clones hold roughly 13%. Source: peripheral blood, taken 44 weeks after starting pembrolizumab. The receptor source for this set is an adult with mismatch repair-deficient cancer.

Written as DNA, the CDR3 is TGTGCCAGCAGCTTAGCCGGACAGGGGTTAAACTATGGCTACACCTTC. It translates to CASSLAGQGLNYGYTF. The gene calls are TRBV7-2 and TRBJ1-2; 9 nucleotides match TRBD1. Germline CDR1 and CDR2: SGHTA and FQGNSA. Germline trimming cut 0 bases from V and 2 bases from J; bases unmatched to any gene: 4. The CDR3 sequence is 16 residues long.

The chain recombines TRBV5-1 with TRBJ2-2; 9 bases match TRBD2. With 0 bases clipped from V and 3 bases from J, the junction kept 9 bases outside the gene matches. CDR1 SGHRS and CDR2 YFSETQ come from the germline V gene. There are 18 residues in the CDR3. The CDR3 DNA follows: TGCGCCAGCAGCTTGGTCGGTAGCGGGAGTCGGTACACCGGGGAGCTGTTTTTT. Translation gives CASSLVGSGSRYTGELFF.

The J gene is TRBJ2-1, the V gene TRBV11-3; 9 bases line up with TRBD2. Germline V gene data show CDR1 as SGHNT and CDR2 as YENEEA. CDR3 length equals 15 residues. Trimming cost V 3 bases and J 6 bases; bases outside gene matches: 6. The CDR3 loop is CASSFWLAGSNEQFF. In nucleotides, the CDR3 is TGTGCCAGCAGCTTTTGGCTAGCGGGAAGCAATGAGCAGTTCTTC.

This clone was counted only a few times. The chain employs TRBV5-1 and TRBJ2-7; unclear D gene. Trimming shortened V by 0 bases and J by 0 bases, and 7 bases separated the two germline ends. The CDR3 has 14 amino acids. Germline assignment: CDR1 SGHRS and CDR2 YFSETQ. The DNA of the CDR3 is TGCGCCAGCAGCTTGGGAACAAACTCCTACGAGCAGTACTTC. Translating gives CASSLGTNSYEQYF.

J is TRBJ2-1 and V is TRBV4-1, with D perhaps matching TRBD1 or TRBD2 (5 bases each). CDR1 is MGHRA, CDR2 YSYEKL, per germline. CDR3 size: 17 residues. V was shortened by 0 bases and J by 1 base, with 13 bases between the two germline ends. CDR3 protein: CASSQEGAGYSYNEQFF. The CDR3 nucleotides are TGCGCCAGCAGCCAAGAAGGGGCGGGTTATTCCTACAATGAGCAGTTCTTC.

The CDR3 spells CASSYFGGTQYF. The CDR3 DNA is TGTGCCAGCAGTTATTTCGGGGGGACCCAGTACTTC. The chain carries TRBV28 and TRBJ2-5, with D perhaps TRBD2 (6 bases). Trimming shortened V by 4 bases and J by 7 bases, and 10 bases separated the two germline ends. Germline V gene lookup returns CDR1 MDHEN and CDR2 SYDVKM. The CDR3 has 12 residues.

This rearrangement joins TRBV13 to TRBJ2-5, with 8 bases that match TRBD2. The CDR3 spans 14 residues. Germline CDR1 is PRHDT and CDR2 is FYEKMQ (reference sequence). Trimming took 5 bases from V and 5 from J; bases not matched to a gene: 7. CDR3 loop: CASSGWGLGETQYF. The CDR3, as DNA: TGTGCCAGCAGCGGATGGGGACTAGGCGAGACCCAGTACTTC.

V is TRBV11-2 and J is TRBJ2-7; 7 bases line up with TRBD1. CDR1 and CDR2 from the germline V gene are SGHAT and FQNNGV. J was trimmed by 0 bases and V by 5 bases; bases with no gene match: 7. The CDR3 has 15 residues. CDR3: CASSTLQGSSYEQYF. Here the CDR3 DNA reads TGTGCCAGCAGCACCCTACAGGGGAGCTCCTACGAGCAGTACTTC.

The genes are TRBV6-6 and TRBJ2-7, with 8 bases aligning to TRBD1. The CDR3 spans 14 residues. J lost 2 bases, V lost 5 bases, and 5 bases had no gene match. The germline V gene encodes CDR1 MNHNY and CDR2 SVGAGI (reference sequence). The CDR3 loop is CASSRGQGTYEQYF. CDR3 in DNA: TGTGCCAGCAGTCGCGGACAGGGAACCTACGAGCAGTACTTC.

This clone was counted once. The chain links TRBV7-9 to TRBJ2-7; 10 bases match TRBD1. The germline V gene has CDR1 SEHNR and CDR2 FQNEAQ (reference sequence). The junction had 6 bases not matched to a gene; V was cut back by 5 bases and J by 2 bases. The CDR3 loop spans 15 amino acids. CDR3 DNA: TGTGCCAGCAGCCAAACGACAGGGGGCCCCTACGAGCAGTACTTC. The encoded protein is CASSQTTGGPYEQYF.

The J gene is TRBJ1-2, the V gene TRBV19, with D unclear. The CDR3 is 16 amino acids. From germline, CDR1 is LNHDA and CDR2 SQIVND (reference sequence). Trimming left V 1 base short and J 8 bases short, with 20 bases between. The CDR3 reads CASSIGVAGLNGGYTF. Here the CDR3 DNA reads TGTGCCAGTAGTATAGGGGTAGCCGGCTTGAACGGGGGCTACACCTTC.

In regard to this clone: An end of the junction differs from the germline gene, which may be a read error. This rearrangement joins TRBV5-4 to TRBJ1-2, with TRBD1 matching over 7 bases. This CDR3 has 14 residues. Germline CDR1 SGHNT, CDR2 YYREEE (reference sequence). The CDR3 loop reads CASNLGTDNYGYTF. The CDR3 bases are TGTGCCAGCAACTTGGGGACAGACAACTATGGCTACACCTTC.

The V and J genes are TRBV19 and TRBJ1-1, with D possibly matching TRBD1 (6 bases). Germline loops: CDR1 LNHDA, CDR2 SQIVND (reference sequence). V was pared by 10 bases and J by 9 bases, with 24 bases between. The CDR3 has 14 amino acids. The CDR3 protein is CATSQTGENLQAFF. CDR3 nucleotides: TGTGCCACCTCTCAGACAGGAGAGAACCTACAAGCTTTCTTT.

The gene calls are TRBV14 and TRBJ2-1; 7 bases map to TRBD2. There are 15 residues in the CDR3. Germline-derived CDR1 and CDR2 are SGHDN and FVKESK. J lost 7 bases, V lost 3 bases, and 9 bases had no gene match. CDR3 sequence: CASSHQAGSRNEQFF. CDR3 in DNA: TGTGCCAGCAGCCACCAAGCGGGGTCTAGGAATGAGCAGTTCTTC.

This chain uses TRBV10-1 with TRBJ2-1, with 8 bases that match TRBD1. The CDR3 length is 11 residues. With V trimmed by 7 bases and J by 9 bases, 2 bases remained unmatched. The germline V gene encodes CDR1 WNHNN and CDR2 SYGVQD (reference sequence). CDR3 nucleotides: TGCGCCAGCACAGGGGGCGGTGAGCAGTTCTTC. Residues: CASTGGGEQFF.

The genes are TRBV6-6 and TRBJ2-7, with TRBD2 matching 9 bases. Looked up from germline, CDR1 is MNHNY and CDR2 is SVGAGI (reference sequence). V lost 6 bases, J lost 0 bases, and 6 bases stayed unmatched. CDR3 length equals 15 residues. The CDR3 loop is CASSLGLAPSYEQYF. The CDR3 DNA reads TGTGCCAGCAGCCTGGGACTAGCACCCTCCTACGAGCAGTACTTC.

This chain links TRBV7-8 with TRBJ1-1; possibly TRBD1 for D (5 bases). The CDR3 extends over 14 amino acids. CDR1 and CDR2 from the germline V gene are SGHVS and FQNEAQ. Trimming cost V 2 bases and J 5 bases, with 12 bases left between them. The CDR3 sequence: CASSLLGEGTEAFF. CDR3 DNA sequence: TGTGCCAGCAGCTTATTGGGGGAGGGAACTGAAGCTTTCTTT.

The chain couples TRBV18 to TRBJ2-5, with TRBD1 identical over 9 bases. The ends lost 0 bases at V and 2 bases at J; junction bases unmatched: 1. The CDR3 is 15 residues long. Germline V gene lookup returns CDR1 KGHSH and CDR2 LQKENI. The CDR3 DNA is TGTGCCAGCTCACCACCGGGACAGGGACAAGAGACCCAGTACTTC. Its translation: CASSPPGQGQETQYF.

The chain has TRBV10-3 and TRBJ1-1, with D tentatively TRBD1 (6 bases). Germline CDR1 reads ENHRY; CDR2 reads SYGVKD. The length of the CDR3 is 14 residues. Between the trimmed V and J ends, which lost 7 bases and 2 bases, there was a span of 14 bases. Here the CDR3 DNA reads TGTGCCATCACTCCGACAGGACCAAACACTGAAGCTTTCTTT. Residues: CAITPTGPNTEAFF.

About this clone itself: Germline is not matched at one junction end, which may reflect a read error. The gene calls are TRBV7-7 and TRBJ2-1, with 10 nucleotides matching TRBD2. The length of the CDR3 is 17 residues. The V gene's germline CDR1 is SSHAT and CDR2 FNYEAQ (reference sequence). CDR3 in DNA: TGTGCTAGCAGCTCTAGCGGGAGTGTATATATCCCGGGTGAGCAGTTCTTC. It yields the protein CASSSSGSVYIPGEQFF.

The genes are TRBV19 and TRBJ1-2; 7 bases match TRBD1. The J segment lost 4 bases and the V segment lost 6 bases, leaving 5 bases of the junction unmatched. The CDR3 is made up of 13 amino acids. Per germline, CDR1 LNHDA and CDR2 SQIVND (reference sequence). CDR3 sequence reads: CASRDGTAYGYTF. The CDR3 DNA reads TGTGCCAGTAGGGACGGGACAGCCTATGGCTACACCTTC.

The chain joins TRBV19 to TRBJ2-2; TRBD1 aligns across 7 bases. In germline, CDR1 is LNHDA, CDR2 SQIVND (reference sequence). This CDR3 region has 13 residues. V dropped 10 bases and J dropped 7; count of bases not matched to a gene: 9. The CDR3 DNA reads TGTGCCACCGCGACAGGGCCGGGCGGGGAGCTGTTTTTT. As protein: CATATGPGGELFF. Based on the CDR3 plus reference TRBV19 and TRBJ2-2, the full variable domain is DGGITQSPKYLFRKEGQNVTLSCEQNLNHDAMYWYRQDPGQGLRLIYYSQIVNDFQKGDIAEGYSVSREKKESFPLTVTSAQKNPTAFYLCATATGPGGELFFGEGSRLTVL.

V gene TRBV6-1 combines with J gene TRBJ2-5, with D perhaps matching TRBD1 (6 bases). The germline V gene encodes CDR1 MNHNS and CDR2 SASEGT. V lost 4 bases, J lost 1 base, and 16 bases lay in between. There are 16 residues in the CDR3. In DNA, the CDR3 is TGTGCCAGCAGTGGACCAGGACAGAGGACCCAAGAGACCCAGTACTTC. This encodes CASSGPGQRTQETQYF.

The rearrangement uses TRBV10-3 and TRBJ2-1, with D perhaps TRBD2 (6 bases). The CDR3 length is 15 residues. Trimming shortened V by 4 bases and J by 5 bases, and 15 bases separated the two germline ends. Germline V gene data show CDR1 as ENHRY and CDR2 as SYGVKD. The CDR3 loop reads CAISVRDEWNNEQFF. CDR3 DNA: TGTGCCATCAGTGTGCGGGACGAGTGGAACAATGAGCAGTTCTTC.

The rearrangement links TRBV5-6 to TRBJ1-1; weak D call: TRBD1 (5 bases). This CDR3 has 12 residues. The germline gives CDR1 SGHDT, CDR2 YYEEEE. Trimming removed 2 bases from V and 8 bases from J, with 10 bases in between. The CDR3 loop is CASSFVRGEAFF. CDR3 nucleotide sequence: TGTGCCAGCAGCTTTGTGCGGGGGGAAGCTTTCTTT.

The V and J genes are TRBV4-1 and TRBJ2-5; D may match TRBD1 or TRBD2 (6 bases each). The CDR3 loop spans 16 amino acids. Germline CDR1 and CDR2: MGHRA and YSYEKL. The germline V and J ends were trimmed by 6 bases and 1 base, with 18 bases remaining between them. The CDR3: CASRPLRGGTQETQYF. The CDR3 DNA reads as TGCGCCAGCAGGCCCTTAAGAGGGGGGACCCAAGAGACCCAGTACTTC.

The rearrangement joins TRBV28 to TRBJ2-3; possible D gene TRBD2, 6 bases. Germline CDR1 is MDHEN and CDR2 is SYDVKM. The CDR3 length is 13 residues. The CDR3 sequence is CDTRGIEPDTQYF. The CDR3 DNA reads TGTGACACACGGGGGATAGAGCCAGATACGCAGTATTTT.

This sequence joins TRBV10-3 and TRBJ1-1; 9 bases are shared with TRBD1. CDR1 and CDR2 (germline): ENHRY, SYGVKD. The CDR3 is 13 residues long. V shed 10 bases, J shed 1 base, and the junction held 4 bases outside the gene matches. The CDR3 DNA reads TGTGCCACGTTGGGACAGGGGAACACTGAAGCTTTCTTT. Translation gives CATLGQGNTEAFF.

The chain joins TRBV29-1 to TRBJ2-3, with D perhaps TRBD1 or TRBD2 (5 bases each). This CDR3 is 16 amino acids long. V was cut by 4 bases and J by 2 bases, with 19 bases left in between. Germline loops: CDR1 SQVTM, CDR2 ANQGSEA. The CDR3 reads CSVGQPRERNTDTQYF. The CDR3 nucleotides are TGCAGCGTTGGCCAACCCAGGGAGAGGAACACAGATACGCAGTATTTT.